Listed here is a single T cell receptor beta chain. Its antigen is undetermined. Germline V gives CDR1 SGHTA, CDR2 FQGNSA. This CDR3 is built from 14 residues. After removal of 1 base from V and 3 bases from J, the junction contained 2 bases not matched to a gene. This entry comes from a study of cytomegalovirus exposure and HLA in healthy donors. Study-wide results and limits: Earlier findings revealed that most TCR beta V segments proved productive either about 87% or about 30% of the time. A later analysis linked a missense DCLRE1C variant to TCR beta V- and J-gene trimming. Most subjects had HLA-A and HLA-B alleles reportedly predicted accurately by TCR beta sequences. A later analysis found TCR association rates differed by HLA locus, highest for DRB1 and lowest for HLA-C.

The PCR contained 60 Vbeta and 13 Jbeta primers. Measured with immunoSEQ multiplex PCR; TCRdb has only the in-frame clones, and not every one. Among roughly 160,000 clones listed, over 60% were seen once. This receptor was obtained from a girl between 10 and 17 years old in good health and CMV-seronegative. J is TRBJ1-2 and V is TRBV7-2, with 7 bases lining up with TRBD1. Sequenced sample: PBMCs. The CDR3 spells CASSLVGTDYGYTF. The CDR3 DNA sequence: TGTGCCAGCAGCTTAGTTGGGACAGACTATGGCTACACCTTC. Looking up the rest from reference TRBV7-2 and TRBJ1-2 gives the full variable domain: GAGVSQSPSNKVTEKGKDVELRCDPISGHTALYWYRQSLGQGLEFLIYFQGNSAPDKSGLPSDRFSAERTGGSVSTLTIQRTQQEDSAVYLCASSLVGTDYGYTFGSGTRLTVV.